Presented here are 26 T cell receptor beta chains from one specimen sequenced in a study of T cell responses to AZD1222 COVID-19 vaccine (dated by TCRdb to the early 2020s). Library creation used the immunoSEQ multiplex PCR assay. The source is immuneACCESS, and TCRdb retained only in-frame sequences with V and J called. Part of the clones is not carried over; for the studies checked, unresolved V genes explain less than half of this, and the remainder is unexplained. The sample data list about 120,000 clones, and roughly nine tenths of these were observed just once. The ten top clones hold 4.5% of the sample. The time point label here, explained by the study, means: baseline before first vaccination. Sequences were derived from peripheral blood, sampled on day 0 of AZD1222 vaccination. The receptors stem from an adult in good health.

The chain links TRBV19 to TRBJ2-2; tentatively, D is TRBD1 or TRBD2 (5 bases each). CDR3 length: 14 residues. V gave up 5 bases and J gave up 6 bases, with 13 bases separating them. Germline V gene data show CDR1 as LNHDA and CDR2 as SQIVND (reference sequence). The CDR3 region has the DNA TGTGCCAGTAGTCTTACCCCGGGACCCGGGGAGCTGTTTTTT. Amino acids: CASSLTPGPGELFF. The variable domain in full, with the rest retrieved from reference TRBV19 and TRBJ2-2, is DGGITQSPKYLFRKEGQNVTLSCEQNLNHDAMYWYRQDPGQGLRLIYYSQIVNDFQKGDIAEGYSVSREKKESFPLTVTSAQKNPTAFYLCASSLTPGPGELFFGEGSRLTVL.

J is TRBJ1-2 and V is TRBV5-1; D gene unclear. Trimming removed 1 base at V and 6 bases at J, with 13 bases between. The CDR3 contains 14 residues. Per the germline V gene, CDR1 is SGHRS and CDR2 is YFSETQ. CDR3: CASSLMGVLNGYTF. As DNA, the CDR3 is TGCGCCAGCAGCTTGATGGGTGTCCTCAATGGCTACACCTTC.

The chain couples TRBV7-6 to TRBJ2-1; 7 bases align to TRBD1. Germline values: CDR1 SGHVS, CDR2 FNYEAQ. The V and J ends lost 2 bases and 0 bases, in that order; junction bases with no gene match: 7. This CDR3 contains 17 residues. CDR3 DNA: TGTGCCAGCAGCTTAATTGCAGGGGGTATCTCCTACAATGAGCAGTTCTTC. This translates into CASSLIAGGISYNEQFF.

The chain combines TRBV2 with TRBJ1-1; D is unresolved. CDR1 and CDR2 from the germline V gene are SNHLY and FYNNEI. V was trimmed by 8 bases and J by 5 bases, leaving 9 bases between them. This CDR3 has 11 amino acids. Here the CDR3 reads CASAGVTEAFF. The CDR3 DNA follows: TGTGCCAGCGCCGGGGTTACTGAAGCTTTCTTT.

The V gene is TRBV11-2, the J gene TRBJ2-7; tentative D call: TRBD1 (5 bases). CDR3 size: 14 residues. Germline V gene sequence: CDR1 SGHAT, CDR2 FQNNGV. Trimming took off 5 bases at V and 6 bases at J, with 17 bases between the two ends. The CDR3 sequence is CASSPSQSRAEQYF. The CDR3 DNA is TGTGCCAGCAGCCCATCTCAAAGCAGGGCCGAGCAGTACTTC.

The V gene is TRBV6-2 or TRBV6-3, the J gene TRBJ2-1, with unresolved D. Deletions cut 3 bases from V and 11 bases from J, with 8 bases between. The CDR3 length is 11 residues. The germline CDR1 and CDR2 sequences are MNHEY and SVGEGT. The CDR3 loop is CASSYYTQQFF. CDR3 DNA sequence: TGTGCCAGCAGTTATTATACACAGCAGTTCTTC.

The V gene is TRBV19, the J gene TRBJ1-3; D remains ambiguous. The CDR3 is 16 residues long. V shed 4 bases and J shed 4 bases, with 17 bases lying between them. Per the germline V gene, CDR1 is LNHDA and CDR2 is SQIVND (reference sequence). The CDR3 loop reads CASSTRHRSGGNTIYF. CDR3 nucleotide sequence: TGTGCCAGTAGTACCCGACACCGATCTGGGGGAAACACCATATATTTT.

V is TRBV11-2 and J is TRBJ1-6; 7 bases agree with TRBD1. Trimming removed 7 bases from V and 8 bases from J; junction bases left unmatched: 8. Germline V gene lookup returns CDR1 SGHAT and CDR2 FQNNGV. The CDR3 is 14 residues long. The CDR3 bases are TGTGCCAGCACCCTGACAGGGCCGGATTCACCCCTCCACTTT. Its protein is CASTLTGPDSPLHF.

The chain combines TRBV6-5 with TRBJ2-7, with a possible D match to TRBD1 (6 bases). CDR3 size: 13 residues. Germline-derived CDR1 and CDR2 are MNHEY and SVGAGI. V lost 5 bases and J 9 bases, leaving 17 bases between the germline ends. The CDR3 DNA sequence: TGTGCCAGCAGTACCCGGACAGTTAGTGGGCAGTACTTC. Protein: CASSTRTVSGQYF.

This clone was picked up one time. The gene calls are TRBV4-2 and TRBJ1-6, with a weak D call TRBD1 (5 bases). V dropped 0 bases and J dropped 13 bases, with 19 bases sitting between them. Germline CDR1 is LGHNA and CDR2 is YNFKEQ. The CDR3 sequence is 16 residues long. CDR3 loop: CASSQDRAGFPTPLHF. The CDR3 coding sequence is TGTGCCAGCAGCCAAGACCGGGCAGGGTTTCCCACCCCCCTCCACTTT.

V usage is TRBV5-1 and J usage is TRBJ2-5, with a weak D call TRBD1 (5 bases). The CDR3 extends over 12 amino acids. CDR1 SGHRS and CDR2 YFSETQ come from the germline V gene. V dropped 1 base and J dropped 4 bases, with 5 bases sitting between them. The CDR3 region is CASSLTGETQYF. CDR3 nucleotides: TGCGCCAGCAGCTTGACAGGAGAGACCCAGTACTTC.

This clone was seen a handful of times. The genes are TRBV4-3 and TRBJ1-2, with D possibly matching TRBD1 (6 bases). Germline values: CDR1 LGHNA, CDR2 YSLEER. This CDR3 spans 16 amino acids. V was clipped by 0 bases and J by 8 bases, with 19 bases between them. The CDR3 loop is CASSQETGLPGGGYTF. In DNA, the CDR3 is TGCGCCAGCAGCCAAGAGACAGGCCTGCCGGGAGGGGGCTACACCTTC.

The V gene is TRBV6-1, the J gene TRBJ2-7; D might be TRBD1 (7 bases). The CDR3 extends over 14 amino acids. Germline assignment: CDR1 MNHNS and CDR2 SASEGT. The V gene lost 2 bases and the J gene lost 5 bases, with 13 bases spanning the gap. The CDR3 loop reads CASSERQGGNEQYF. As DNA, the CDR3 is TGTGCCAGCAGTGAAAGACAGGGAGGAAACGAGCAGTACTTC.

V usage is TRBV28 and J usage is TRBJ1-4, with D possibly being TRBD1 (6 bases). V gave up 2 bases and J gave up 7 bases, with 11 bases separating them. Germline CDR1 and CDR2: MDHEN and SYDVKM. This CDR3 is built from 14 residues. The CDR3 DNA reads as TGTGCCAGCAGTTTACGGGGGGCGGGTGAAAAACTGTTTTTT. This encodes CASSLRGAGEKLFF.

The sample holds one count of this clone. The CDR3 coding sequence is TGTGCCAGCTGCTCTATGGGGCGGCCCCACGAGCAGTACTTC. It encodes CASCSMGRPHEQYF. This sequence joins TRBV27 and TRBJ2-7; maybe TRBD1 (5 bases). The length of the CDR3 is 14 residues. The V end lost 8 bases, the J end lost 5 bases, and 19 bases lay between the germline ends. Germline CDR1 reads MNHEY; CDR2 reads SMNVEV (reference sequence).

The CDR3 sequence is CASSLATGDKGYTEAFF. CDR3 DNA: TGTGCCAGCAGCTTAGCGACAGGGGACAAAGGGTACACTGAAGCTTTCTTT. The gene calls are TRBV7-9 and TRBJ1-1; the match to TRBD1 covers 8 bases. This CDR3 has 17 amino acids. V shed 0 bases and J 3 bases; nucleotides not matched to a gene: 9. Germline CDR1 and CDR2: SEHNR and FQNEAQ (reference sequence).

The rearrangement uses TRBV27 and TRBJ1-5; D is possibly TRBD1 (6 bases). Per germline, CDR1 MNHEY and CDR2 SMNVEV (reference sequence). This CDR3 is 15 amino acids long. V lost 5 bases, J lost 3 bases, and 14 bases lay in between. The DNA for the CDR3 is TGTGCCAGCAGTCCTGCGGACAGATTCAATCAGCCCCAGCATTTT. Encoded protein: CASSPADRFNQPQHF.

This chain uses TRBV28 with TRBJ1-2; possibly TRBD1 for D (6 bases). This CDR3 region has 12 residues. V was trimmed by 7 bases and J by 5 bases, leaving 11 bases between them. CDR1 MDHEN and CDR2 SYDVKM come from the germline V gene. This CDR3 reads CASTWDNYGYTF. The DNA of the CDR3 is TGTGCCAGCACCTGGGACAATTATGGCTACACCTTC.

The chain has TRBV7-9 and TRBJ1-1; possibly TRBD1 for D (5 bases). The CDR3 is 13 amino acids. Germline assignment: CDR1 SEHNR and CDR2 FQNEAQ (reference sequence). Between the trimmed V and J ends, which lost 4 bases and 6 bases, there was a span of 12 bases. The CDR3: CASSSRGEPEAFF. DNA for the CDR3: TGTGCCAGCAGCTCCAGAGGGGAGCCTGAAGCTTTCTTT.

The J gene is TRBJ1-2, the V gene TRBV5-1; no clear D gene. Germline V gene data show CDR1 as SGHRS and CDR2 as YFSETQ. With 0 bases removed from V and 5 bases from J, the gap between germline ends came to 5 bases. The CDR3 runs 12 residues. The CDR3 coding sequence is TGCGCCAGCAGCTTGGCGACTTATGGCTACACCTTC. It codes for CASSLATYGYTF.

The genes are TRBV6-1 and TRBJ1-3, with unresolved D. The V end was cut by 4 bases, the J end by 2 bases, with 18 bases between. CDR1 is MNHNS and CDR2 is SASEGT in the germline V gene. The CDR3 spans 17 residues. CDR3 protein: CASSALSLLSAGNTIYF. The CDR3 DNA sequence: TGTGCCAGCAGTGCATTGTCCTTGTTGAGTGCTGGAAACACCATATATTTT.

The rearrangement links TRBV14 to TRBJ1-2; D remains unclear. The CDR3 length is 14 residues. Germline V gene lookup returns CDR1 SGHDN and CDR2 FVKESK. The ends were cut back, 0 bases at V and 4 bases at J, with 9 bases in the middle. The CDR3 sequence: CASSQELGSYGYTF. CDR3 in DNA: TGTGCCAGCAGCCAAGAGCTGGGGAGCTATGGCTACACCTTC.

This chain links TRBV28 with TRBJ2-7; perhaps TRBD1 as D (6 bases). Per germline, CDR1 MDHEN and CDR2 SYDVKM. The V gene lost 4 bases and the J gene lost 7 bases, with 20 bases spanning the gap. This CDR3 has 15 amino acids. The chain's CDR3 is CASSSPGQGGKEQYF. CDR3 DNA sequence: TGTGCCAGCAGTTCTCCCGGACAAGGGGGAAAGGAGCAGTACTTC.

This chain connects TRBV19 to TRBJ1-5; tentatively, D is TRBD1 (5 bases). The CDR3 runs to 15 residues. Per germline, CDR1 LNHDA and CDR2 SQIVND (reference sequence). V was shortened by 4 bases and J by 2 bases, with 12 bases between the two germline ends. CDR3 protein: CASSNQGRRNQPQHF. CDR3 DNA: TGTGCCAGTAGTAACCAGGGTCGTCGCAATCAGCCCCAGCATTTT.

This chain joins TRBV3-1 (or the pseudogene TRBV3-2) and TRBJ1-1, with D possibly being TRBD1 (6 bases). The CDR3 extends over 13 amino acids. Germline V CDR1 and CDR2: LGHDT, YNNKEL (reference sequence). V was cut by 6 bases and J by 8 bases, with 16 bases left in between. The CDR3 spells CASSPVNREEAFF. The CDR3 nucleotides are TGTGCCAGCAGTCCCGTAAACAGGGAAGAAGCTTTCTTT.

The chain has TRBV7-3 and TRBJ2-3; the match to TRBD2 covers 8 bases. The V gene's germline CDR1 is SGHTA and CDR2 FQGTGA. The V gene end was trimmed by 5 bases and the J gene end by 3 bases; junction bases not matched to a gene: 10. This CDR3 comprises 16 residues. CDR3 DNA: TGTGCCAGCAGCATGACGGGGGGGCTCATAACAGATACGCAGTATTTT. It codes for CASSMTGGLITDTQYF.